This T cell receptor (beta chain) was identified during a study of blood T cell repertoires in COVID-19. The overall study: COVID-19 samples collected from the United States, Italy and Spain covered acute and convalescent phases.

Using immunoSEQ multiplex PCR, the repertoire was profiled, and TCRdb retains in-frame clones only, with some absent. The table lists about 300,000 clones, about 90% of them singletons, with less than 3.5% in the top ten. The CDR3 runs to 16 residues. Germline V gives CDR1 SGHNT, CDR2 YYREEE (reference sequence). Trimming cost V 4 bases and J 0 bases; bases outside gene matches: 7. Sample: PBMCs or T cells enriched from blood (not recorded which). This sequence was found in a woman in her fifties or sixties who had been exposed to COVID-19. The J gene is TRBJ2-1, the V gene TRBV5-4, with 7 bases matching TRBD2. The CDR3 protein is CASSPPQRGSYNEQFF. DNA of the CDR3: TGTGCCAGCAGCCCCCCACAGCGGGGCTCCTACAATGAGCAGTTCTTC.